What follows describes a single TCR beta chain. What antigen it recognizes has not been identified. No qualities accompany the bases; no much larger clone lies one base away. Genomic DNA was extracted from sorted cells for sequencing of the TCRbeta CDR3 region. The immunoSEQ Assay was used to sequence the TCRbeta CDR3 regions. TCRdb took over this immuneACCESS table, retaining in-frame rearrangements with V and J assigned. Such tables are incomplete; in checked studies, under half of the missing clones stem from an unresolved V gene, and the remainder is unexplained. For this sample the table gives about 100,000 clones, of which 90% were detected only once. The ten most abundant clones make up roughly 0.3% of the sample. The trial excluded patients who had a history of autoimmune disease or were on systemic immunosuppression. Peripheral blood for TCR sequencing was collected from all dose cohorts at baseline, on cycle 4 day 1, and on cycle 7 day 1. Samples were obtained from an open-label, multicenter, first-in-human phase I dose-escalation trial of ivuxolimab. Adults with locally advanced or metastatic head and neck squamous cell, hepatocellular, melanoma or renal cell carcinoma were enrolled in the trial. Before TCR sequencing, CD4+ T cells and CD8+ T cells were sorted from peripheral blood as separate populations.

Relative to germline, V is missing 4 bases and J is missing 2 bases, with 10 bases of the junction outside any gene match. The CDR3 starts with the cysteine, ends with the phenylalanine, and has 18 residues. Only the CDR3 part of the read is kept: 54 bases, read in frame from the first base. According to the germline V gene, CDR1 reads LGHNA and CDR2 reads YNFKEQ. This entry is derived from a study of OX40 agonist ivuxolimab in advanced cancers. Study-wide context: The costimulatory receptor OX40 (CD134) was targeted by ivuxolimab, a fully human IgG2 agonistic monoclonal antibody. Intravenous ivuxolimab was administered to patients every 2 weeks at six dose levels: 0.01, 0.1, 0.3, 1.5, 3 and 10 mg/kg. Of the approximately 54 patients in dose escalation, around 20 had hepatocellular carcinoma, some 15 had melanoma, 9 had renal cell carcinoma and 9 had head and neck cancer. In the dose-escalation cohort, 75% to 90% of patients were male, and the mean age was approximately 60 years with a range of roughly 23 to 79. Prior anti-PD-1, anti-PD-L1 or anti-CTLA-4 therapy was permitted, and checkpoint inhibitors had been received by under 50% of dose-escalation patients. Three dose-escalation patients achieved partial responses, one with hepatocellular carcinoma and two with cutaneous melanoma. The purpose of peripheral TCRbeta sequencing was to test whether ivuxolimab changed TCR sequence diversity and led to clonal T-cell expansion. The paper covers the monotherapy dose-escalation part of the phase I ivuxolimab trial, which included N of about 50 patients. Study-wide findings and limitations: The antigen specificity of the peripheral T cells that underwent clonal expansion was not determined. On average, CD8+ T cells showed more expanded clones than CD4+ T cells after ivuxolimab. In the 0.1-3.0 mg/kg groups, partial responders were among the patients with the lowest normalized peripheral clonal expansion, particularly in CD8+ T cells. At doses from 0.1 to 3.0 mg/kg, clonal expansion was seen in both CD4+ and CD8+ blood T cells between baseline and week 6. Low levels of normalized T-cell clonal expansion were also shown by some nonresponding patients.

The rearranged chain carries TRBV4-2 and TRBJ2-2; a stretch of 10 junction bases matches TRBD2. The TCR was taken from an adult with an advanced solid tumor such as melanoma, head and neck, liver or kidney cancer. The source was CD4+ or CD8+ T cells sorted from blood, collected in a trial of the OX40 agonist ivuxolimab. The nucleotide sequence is TGTGCCAGCAGCCTGATGTTAGCGGGAGGTCCTAACACCGGGGAGCTGTTTTTT. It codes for CASSLMLAGGPNTGELFF.